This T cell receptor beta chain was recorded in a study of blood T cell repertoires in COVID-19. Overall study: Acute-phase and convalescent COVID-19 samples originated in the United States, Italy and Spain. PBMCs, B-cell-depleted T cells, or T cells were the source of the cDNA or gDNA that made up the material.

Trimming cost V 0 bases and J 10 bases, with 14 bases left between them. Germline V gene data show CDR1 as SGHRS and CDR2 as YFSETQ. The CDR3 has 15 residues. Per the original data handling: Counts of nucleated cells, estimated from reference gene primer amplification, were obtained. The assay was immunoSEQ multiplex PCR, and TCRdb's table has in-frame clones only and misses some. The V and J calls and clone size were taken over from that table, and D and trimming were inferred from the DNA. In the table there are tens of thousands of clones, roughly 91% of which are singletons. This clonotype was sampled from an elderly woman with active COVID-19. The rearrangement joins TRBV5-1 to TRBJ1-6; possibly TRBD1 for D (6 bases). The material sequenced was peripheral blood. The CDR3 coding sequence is TGCGCCAGCAGCTTGGCCAATCAGGGGAACTCACCCCTCCACTTT. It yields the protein CASSLANQGNSPLHF.